This TCR beta chain comes out of a study of blood T cell repertoires in COVID-19. Study context: Samples came from the United States, Italy and Spain, spanning acute and convalescent COVID-19.

CDR1 and CDR2 (germline): MDHEN, SYDVKM. CDR3 length: 13 amino acids. With 3 bases removed from V and 2 bases from J, the gap between germline ends came to 8 bases. Seattle participants joined during active infection and were tracked over time. Using immunoSEQ multiplex PCR, the repertoire was profiled, and TCRdb retains in-frame clones only, with some absent. The sample holds about 250,000 clones; around 88% are singletons and the top ten take just under 6.5%. The V call is TRBV28, the J call TRBJ2-7, with D possibly TRBD1 on 6 matching bases. This clonotype was sampled from a woman aged 25 to 45 with COVID-19, enrolled during active disease. Source material: peripheral blood. CDR3 protein: CASSFGTPYEQYF. CDR3 nucleotide sequence: TGTGCCAGCAGTTTCGGGACACCCTACGAGCAGTACTTC.